These 17 T cell receptor beta chains were all obtained from the same sample, sequenced in a study of blood T cell repertoires in COVID-19 (dated by TCRdb to about 2020). Receptor amplification or capture employed the immunoSEQ multiplex PCR assay. TCRdb holds this immuneACCESS table with in-frame rearrangements only. Some clones are missing; in checked studies, unresolved V genes explain under half, and the rest has no known cause. The sample records a few hundred thousand clones, more than 75% of which are singletons. Around 1.3% of the sample rests with the top ten. Sequenced: PBMCs or T cells enriched from blood (not recorded which). These receptors all stem from a man aged 25 to 40 who had recovered from COVID-19.

V is TRBV5-6 and J is TRBJ2-6; 7 nucleotides agree with TRBD1. The V and J ends lost 4 bases and 1 base, in that order; junction bases with no gene match: 8. This CDR3 region has 17 residues. Per the germline V gene, CDR1 is SGHDT and CDR2 is YYEEEE. CDR3 in DNA: TGTGCCAGCAGCCTAGACAGGGTTCGGTCTGGGGCCAACGTCCTGACTTTC. Its protein is CASSLDRVRSGANVLTF.

V usage is TRBV7-2 and J usage is TRBJ1-1; D is perhaps TRBD1 (6 bases). The CDR3 length is 14 residues. Germline CDR1 is SGHTA and CDR2 is FQGNSA. V lost 2 bases to trimming and J lost 4 bases, with 11 bases between them. CDR3 amino acids: CASSLRTVTTEAFF. The CDR3 nucleotides read TGTGCCAGCAGCTTACGGACAGTAACCACTGAAGCTTTCTTT.

The gene calls are TRBV4-3 and TRBJ2-7; D unresolved. CDR1 and CDR2 (germline): LGHNA, YSLEER. This CDR3 has 14 amino acids. V was shortened by 0 bases and J by 5 bases, with 11 bases between the two germline ends. CDR3: CASSQDPKRHEQYF. The CDR3, as DNA: TGCGCCAGCAGCCAAGATCCGAAGCGCCACGAGCAGTACTTC.

About this clone: Other DNA sequences in the sample encode the same CDR3. The V and J genes are TRBV7-2 and TRBJ1-2, with 8 bases aligning to TRBD1. The germline V gene encodes CDR1 SGHTA and CDR2 FQGNSA. The CDR3 is 15 residues long. Trimming removed 4 bases from V and 4 bases from J; junction bases left unmatched: 8. In DNA, the CDR3 is TGTGCCAGCAGCTCATCCAGGGGGCTAGGCTATGGCTACACCTTC. Encoded protein: CASSSSRGLGYGYTF.

The CDR3 sequence: CASSPESGLAGGGYF. Here the CDR3 DNA reads TGTGCCAGCAGCCCAGAATCGGGACTAGCGGGGGGAGGGTATTTT. The rearrangement joins TRBV4-2 to TRBJ2-3; 15 bases line up with TRBD2. The germline CDR1 and CDR2 sequences are LGHNA and YNFKEQ. The CDR3 is 15 amino acids. Trimming took 4 bases from V and 14 from J; bases not matched to a gene: 10.

J is TRBJ2-7 and V is TRBV3-1 (or the pseudogene TRBV3-2); 9 nucleotides match TRBD1. Per germline, CDR1 LGHDT and CDR2 YNNKEL (reference sequence). J lost 5 bases, V lost 6 bases, and 5 bases had no gene match. This CDR3 contains 13 residues. The CDR3 coding sequence is TGTGCCAGCAGTATGACAGGGGGACACGAGCAGTACTTC. It encodes CASSMTGGHEQYF.

The table lists this clone with a count of one. The CDR3 nucleotides are TGTGCCAGCGCGACAGGTCAGAACACTGAAGCTTTCTTT. It encodes CASATGQNTEAFF. V usage is TRBV2 and J usage is TRBJ1-1; TRBD1 is a possible D gene (6 bases). V dropped 8 bases and J dropped 1 base, with 11 bases sitting between them. In germline, CDR1 is SNHLY, CDR2 FYNNEI. The CDR3 covers 13 residues.

The chain uses TRBV4-2 and TRBJ2-5, with 7 nucleotides matching TRBD1. The CDR3 consists of 17 residues. V shed 1 base and J 3 bases; nucleotides not matched to a gene: 11. Germline V gives CDR1 LGHNA, CDR2 YNFKEQ. In DNA, the CDR3 is TGTGCCAGCAGCCAAGGGGGAAGGGGGACAGACAAAGAGACCCAGTACTTC. Translation gives CASSQGGRGTDKETQYF.

This clone has more than one count but fewer than ten. The rearrangement links TRBV9 to TRBJ2-2; 9 bases line up with TRBD1. The CDR3 runs 15 residues. V was pared by 4 bases and J by 7 bases, with 8 bases of the junction left unmatched. Germline-derived CDR1 and CDR2 are SGDLS and YYNGEE. CDR3: CASSPRQGEDGELFF. The CDR3 bases are TGTGCCAGCAGCCCTCGACAGGGGGAGGACGGGGAGCTGTTTTTT.

This CDR3 reads CASSLVENEQFF. In DNA form, the CDR3 reads TGTGCCAGCAGCCTTGTGGAGAATGAGCAGTTCTTC. The chain combines TRBV7-2 with TRBJ2-1; D unclear. Germline lookup yields CDR1 SGHTA and CDR2 FQGNSA. Trimming pared 5 bases from V and 7 bases from J, leaving 9 bases between. CDR3 length equals 12 residues.

This clone was found once. The rearrangement links TRBV27 to TRBJ1-5; unclear D gene. The ends were cut back, 5 bases at V and 1 base at J, with 6 bases in the middle. The CDR3 is 13 residues long. Germline values: CDR1 MNHEY, CDR2 SMNVEV (reference sequence). This CDR3 reads CASSPLSNQPQHF. CDR3 DNA sequence: TGTGCCAGCAGTCCCCTAAGCAATCAGCCCCAGCATTTT.

J is TRBJ2-2 and V is TRBV12-3 or TRBV12-4; D not certain. The CDR3 runs 13 residues. V was pared by 3 bases and J by 7 bases, with 9 bases between. The CDR3 bases are TGTGCCAGCAGTTTGAGTCTGGTCGGGGAGCTGTTTTTT. It translates to CASSLSLVGELFF.

V usage is TRBV5-1 and J usage is TRBJ2-7; maybe TRBD2 (6 bases). V was cut by 2 bases and J by 2 bases, with 11 bases left in between. The length of the CDR3 is 14 residues. The germline V gene encodes CDR1 SGHRS and CDR2 YFSETQ. The CDR3 spells CASSLGTVAYEQYF. CDR3 sequence (DNA): TGCGCCAGCAGCTTAGGGACTGTCGCCTACGAGCAGTACTTC.

The V call is TRBV4-1, the J call TRBJ2-7, with D maybe TRBD1 (6 bases). The CDR3 totals 16 residues. CDR1 MGHRA and CDR2 YSYEKL come from the germline V gene. Trimming pared 0 bases from V and 2 bases from J, leaving 14 bases between. The CDR3 spells CASSQEGARRAYEQYF. CDR3 coding DNA: TGCGCCAGCAGCCAAGAGGGGGCCAGGAGAGCCTACGAGCAGTACTTC.

This chain uses TRBV5-8 with TRBJ2-2, with D tentatively TRBD1 (5 bases). V was clipped by 3 bases and J by 0 bases, with 12 bases between them. Germline V CDR1 and CDR2: SGHTS, YDEGEE. The CDR3 loop spans 16 amino acids. Here the CDR3 DNA reads TGTGCCAGCAGCTATGACAGTCTCGCGAACACCGGGGAGCTGTTTTTT. Translation gives CASSYDSLANTGELFF.

In this sample, this clone turned up once. V is TRBV27 and J is TRBJ2-2, with D perhaps matching TRBD2 (5 bases). The CDR3 sequence is 16 residues long. Germline values: CDR1 MNHEY, CDR2 SMNVEV (reference sequence). V lost 5 bases and J 6 bases, leaving 19 bases between the germline ends. The CDR3 protein is CASSTPGGAVAGELFF. The CDR3 nucleotides read TGTGCCAGCAGTACCCCCGGTGGAGCGGTCGCCGGGGAGCTGTTTTTT.

This rearrangement joins TRBV5-1 to TRBJ2-5; 10 bases are a match to TRBD2. The CDR3 runs 15 residues. V gave up 0 bases and J gave up 5 bases; unmatched junction bases: 4. CDR1 and CDR2 (germline): SGHRS, YFSETQ. The CDR3 DNA reads as TGCGCCAGCAGCTTGGCCTTGACTAGCGGGGAGACCCAGTACTTC. Protein sequence: CASSLALTSGETQYF. Variable domain in full (rest from reference TRBV5-1 and TRBJ2-5): KAGVTQTPRYLIKTRGQQVTLSCSPISGHRSVSWYQQTPGQGLQFLFEYFSETQRNKGNFPGRFSGRQFSNSRSEMNVSTLELGDSALYLCASSLALTSGETQYFGPGTRLLVL.